The present TCR beta chain was sequenced within a study of T cell repertoires in cytomegalovirus infection. Study-wide context: CMV infection and matching HLA type were both indicated by public TCR beta signatures. Overall study findings and caveats: Clonotypes of TCR beta that were HLA-C-restricted and CMV-specific dominated the ex vivo response.

TCRdb re-derived calls from the reads in MiXCR, one entry per CDR3 protein. This table has 95,000 to 150,000 distinct CDR3 sequences, more than 25% appearing once. V lost 5 bases and J lost 3; bases outside the gene matches: 2. The CDR3 runs 14 residues. Germline lookup yields CDR1 SGHTA and CDR2 FQGNSA. A note on this clonotype: As yet, its antigen is unknown.

The TCR sequence derives from a human donor in good health (CMV status not recorded). Some clones in this sample may be carry-over from other donors' samples. The chain carries TRBV7-2 and TRBJ2-5, with 11 nucleotides matching TRBD1. Sequenced material: CD8+ T cells from cultured PBMCs, taken from culture after CMV antigen stimulation. The CDR3 DNA is TGTGCCAGCAGCGCGGGACAGGGGGAAGAGACCCAGTACTTC. Protein: CASSAGQGEETQYF. The full variable domain, in which reference TRBV7-2 and TRBJ2-5 provide the parts outside the CDR3, is GAGVSQSPSNKVTEKGKDVELRCDPISGHTALYWYRQSLGQGLEFLIYFQGNSAPDKSGLPSDRFSAERTGGSVSTLTIQRTQQEDSAVYLCASSAGQGEETQYFGPGTRLLVL.